This T cell receptor (beta chain) was recovered during a study of T cell responses to AZD1222 COVID-19 vaccine. Assay: immunoSEQ multiplex PCR; the TCRdb copy retains only in-frame clones and omits some. Among 120,000 to 150,000 clones, 70% to 90% were seen once, and the ten largest hold 2.5% to 3.5%. V gave up 2 bases and J gave up 5 bases, with 8 bases separating them. The germline CDR1 and CDR2 sequences are SGHDT and YYEEEE. The CDR3 length is 13 residues. This clonotype originated in an adult who received the AZD1222 COVID-19 vaccine. Sequenced material: peripheral blood, taken 28 days after the second AZD1222 dose. The chain links TRBV5-6 to TRBJ1-5; the D is unclear. The CDR3 region has the DNA TGTGCCAGCAGCTTAGGGCCTTATCAGCCCCAGCATTTT. It yields the protein CASSLGPYQPQHF.